The 29 T cell receptor beta chains given below trace back to one sample, sequenced in a study of cytomegalovirus exposure and HLA in healthy donors. Sequenced by immunoSEQ multiplex PCR; TCRdb stores in-frame clones only, minus some. The repertoire has roughly 150,000 clones, about 94% of them found once; the top ten carry less than 2%. The sequencing sample was made of PBMCs. The receptors were sampled from a man between 18 and 29 years old in good health and CMV-seropositive.

The V gene is TRBV7-8, the J gene TRBJ1-3; D not resolved. The CDR3 consists of 12 residues. V was pared by 1 base and J by 6 bases, with 4 bases between. Looked up from germline, CDR1 is SGHVS and CDR2 is FQNEAQ. CDR3 in DNA: TGTGCCAGCAGCTTAGGAGTAAACACCATATATTTT. Its protein product is CASSLGVNTIYF. The variable domain in full, with the rest retrieved from reference TRBV7-8 and TRBJ1-3, is GAGVSQSPRYKVAKRGQDVALRCDPISGHVSLFWYQQALGQGPEFLTYFQNEAQLDKSGLPSDRFFAERPEGSVSTLKIQRTQQEDSAVYLCASSLGVNTIYFGEGSWLTVV.

The chain recombines TRBV10-3 with TRBJ1-5, with D maybe TRBD1 (5 bases). Trimming took 4 bases from V and 7 from J, leaving 11 bases between them. The germline CDR1 and CDR2 sequences are ENHRY and SYGVKD. This CDR3 spans 13 amino acids. The CDR3 nucleotides read TGTGCCATCAGTGTGGGGGAGGGGCAGCCCCAGCATTTT. Its protein product is CAISVGEGQPQHF.

The V call is TRBV19, the J call TRBJ1-2, with TRBD1 matching over 9 bases. Germline trimming cut 3 bases from V and 4 bases from J; bases unmatched to any gene: 6. The germline CDR1 and CDR2 sequences are LNHDA and SQIVND (reference sequence). This CDR3 spans 15 amino acids. DNA of the CDR3: TGTGCCAGTAGTATCGGACAGGGGATGATCTATGGCTACACCTTC. It specifies CASSIGQGMIYGYTF. Based on the CDR3 plus reference TRBV19 and TRBJ1-2, the full variable domain is DGGITQSPKYLFRKEGQNVTLSCEQNLNHDAMYWYRQDPGQGLRLIYYSQIVNDFQKGDIAEGYSVSREKKESFPLTVTSAQKNPTAFYLCASSIGQGMIYGYTFGSGTRLTVV.

The chain is built from TRBV28 and TRBJ2-7, with D uncertain. From germline, CDR1 is MDHEN and CDR2 SYDVKM. With 6 bases removed from V and 2 bases from J, the gap between germline ends came to 11 bases. The CDR3 totals 13 residues. The CDR3 DNA sequence: TGTGCCAGCAGCCAGCCACTAACCTACGAGCAGTACTTC. Residues: CASSQPLTYEQYF.

The CDR3 nucleotides read TGCGCCAGCAGCTTGCCGAGCGGGAGCCCCGCAGATACGCAGTATTTT. This codes for CASSLPSGSPADTQYF. The V and J genes are TRBV5-1 and TRBJ2-3; TRBD2 matches at 8 bases. Germline V gene sequence: CDR1 SGHRS, CDR2 YFSETQ. This CDR3 comprises 16 residues. The J segment lost 4 bases and the V segment lost 1 base, leaving 8 bases of the junction unmatched.

The chain combines TRBV5-1 with TRBJ2-6; D perhaps matches TRBD1 (5 bases). Per the germline V gene, CDR1 is SGHRS and CDR2 is YFSETQ. This CDR3 spans 17 amino acids. Trimming pared 0 bases from V and 0 bases from J, leaving 10 bases between. CDR3 region: CASSLEQVTSGANVLTF. The CDR3 DNA follows: TGCGCCAGCAGCTTGGAACAGGTAACCTCTGGGGCCAACGTCCTGACTTTC.

The chain links TRBV30 to TRBJ2-7; the match to TRBD1 covers 12 bases. V lost 0 bases to trimming and J lost 7 bases; unmatched junction nucleotides: 7. Germline values: CDR1 GTSNPN, CDR2 SVGIG (reference sequence). The CDR3 consists of 15 residues. Here the CDR3 reads CAWSVVGTGGREQYF. In DNA, the CDR3 is TGTGCCTGGAGTGTAGTAGGGACAGGGGGCAGGGAGCAGTACTTC.

The chain couples TRBV19 to TRBJ2-1; perhaps TRBD2 as D (6 bases). Trimming removed 4 bases from V and 6 bases from J, with 16 bases in between. The CDR3 loop spans 15 amino acids. Germline lookup yields CDR1 LNHDA and CDR2 SQIVND (reference sequence). CDR3 nucleotide sequence: TGTGCCAGTAGTAGTCTTCGGCTAGCGCTCAATGAGCAGTTCTTC. Its protein is CASSSLRLALNEQFF.

The chain couples TRBV30 to TRBJ2-7; 7 bases are shared with TRBD2. CDR3 length equals 13 residues. The trim removed 0 bases at V and 7 bases at J, leaving 6 bases unmatched. Germline CDR1 reads GTSNPN; CDR2 reads SVGIG (reference sequence). CDR3 coding DNA: TGTGCCTGGAGTGTGGCGGGAGCTTCAGAGCAGTACTTC. Translation: CAWSVAGASEQYF.

V gene TRBV25-1 combines with J gene TRBJ2-7, with D maybe TRBD1 (5 bases). CDR1 MGHDK and CDR2 SYGVNS come from the germline V gene. Trimming cost V 2 bases and J 4 bases, with 15 bases left between them. This CDR3 has 15 amino acids. This chain's CDR3 is CASSERGRTFYEQYF. The CDR3 DNA follows: TGTGCCAGCAGTGAAAGGGGCCGGACCTTTTACGAGCAGTACTTC.

The genes are TRBV9 and TRBJ2-7, with 7 nucleotides matching TRBD1. The CDR3 runs to 12 residues. CDR1 SGDLS and CDR2 YYNGEE come from the germline V gene. The J segment lost 5 bases and the V segment lost 4 bases, leaving 3 bases of the junction unmatched. This CDR3 reads CASSRDSDEQYF. The CDR3, as DNA: TGTGCCAGCAGCCGGGACAGCGACGAGCAGTACTTC. The whole variable domain, filled in from reference TRBV9 and TRBJ2-7, reads DSGVTQTPKHLITATGQRVTLRCSPRSGDLSVYWYQQSLDQGLQFLIQYYNGEERAKGNILERFSAQQFPDLHSELNLSSLELGDSALYFCASSRDSDEQYFGPGTRLTVT.

The chain joins TRBV5-1 to TRBJ1-1, with D unresolved. V shed 6 bases and J shed 2 bases, with 14 bases lying between them. The CDR3 length is 14 residues. Per the germline V gene, CDR1 is SGHRS and CDR2 is YFSETQ. The CDR3 here is CASTSGGSNTEAFF. The DNA of the CDR3 is TGCGCCAGCACTTCCGGCGGTTCCAACACTGAAGCTTTCTTT.

This chain connects TRBV30 to TRBJ2-1, with a weak D call TRBD2 (6 bases). The CDR3 consists of 15 residues. The germline V gene encodes CDR1 GTSNPN and CDR2 SVGIG (reference sequence). Trimming took off 1 base at V and 8 bases at J, with 18 bases between the two ends. The CDR3 bases are TGTGCCTGGAGTGATTCGACTAGTGATATCGATGAGCAGTTCTTC. Encoded protein: CAWSDSTSDIDEQFF. The full variable domain, with the rest looked up from reference TRBV30 and TRBJ2-1, is SQTIHQWPATLVQPVGSPLSLECTVEGTSNPNLYWYRQAAGRGLQLLFYSVGIGQISSEVPQNLSASRPQDRQFILSSKKLLLSDSGFYLCAWSDSTSDIDEQFFGPGTRLTVL.

The J gene is TRBJ2-5, the V gene TRBV29-1, with D uncertain. Germline V CDR1 and CDR2: SQVTM, ANQGSEA. This CDR3 contains 13 residues. Between the trimmed V and J ends, which lost 1 base and 4 bases, there was a span of 10 bases. The CDR3 DNA sequence: TGCAGCGTTGAAGGCCTTACTGTAGAGACCCAGTACTTC. It translates to CSVEGLTVETQYF.

The V and J genes are TRBV4-2 and TRBJ2-3; TRBD2 is a possible D gene (5 bases). This CDR3 comprises 18 residues. V shed 4 bases and J shed 4 bases, with 24 bases lying between them. The germline V gene has CDR1 LGHNA and CDR2 YNFKEQ. CDR3 loop: CASSPGRGRALEADTQYF. The CDR3 nucleotides read TGTGCCAGCAGCCCCGGAAGAGGGCGGGCCCTCGAGGCAGATACGCAGTATTTT.

The rearrangement uses TRBV6-5 and TRBJ2-2; 7 bases match TRBD2. The junction had 4 bases not matched to a gene; V was cut back by 0 bases and J by 6 bases. CDR1 and CDR2 (germline): MNHEY, SVGAGI. This CDR3 has 15 amino acids. CDR3 nucleotide sequence: TGTGCCAGCAGTTACTCGGCTAGCGGTCCCGGGGAGCTGTTTTTT. This codes for CASSYSASGPGELFF.

The CDR3 sequence is CASNSGTPNTEAFF. CDR3 DNA sequence: TGTGCCAGCAATTCCGGGACACCGAACACTGAAGCTTTCTTT. V gene TRBV27 combines with J gene TRBJ1-1; a weak D match, TRBD1 (6 bases). Germline assignment: CDR1 MNHEY and CDR2 SMNVEV (reference sequence). V was cut by 7 bases and J by 1 base, with 13 bases left in between. This CDR3 has 14 amino acids.

V is TRBV2 and J is TRBJ1-2; 10 bases match TRBD1. In germline, CDR1 is SNHLY, CDR2 FYNNEI. The junction had 7 bases not matched to a gene; V was cut back by 4 bases and J by 8 bases. The CDR3 loop spans 14 amino acids. This CDR3 reads CASSVSDRGYGYTF. For the CDR3, the DNA is TGTGCCAGCAGTGTGTCGGACAGGGGGTACGGCTACACCTTC.

The chain couples TRBV2 to TRBJ1-2; TRBD1 agrees at 9 bases. Germline loops: CDR1 SNHLY, CDR2 FYNNEI. J gave up 4 bases and V 7 bases, and 4 bases lay outside the gene matches. The CDR3 consists of 13 residues. The CDR3 DNA reads TGTGCCAGCACACAGGGGGCTCCCTATGGCTACACCTTC. The encoded protein is CASTQGAPYGYTF.

The chain has TRBV19 and TRBJ1-6, with 9 bases matching TRBD1. Per germline, CDR1 LNHDA and CDR2 SQIVND (reference sequence). CDR3 size: 15 residues. The V and J ends lost 7 bases and 7 bases, in that order; junction bases with no gene match: 8. CDR3 sequence (DNA): TGTGCCAGTAACAGACAGGGGGTTGGGAATTCACCCCTCCACTTT. It is translated as CASNRQGVGNSPLHF.

The chain couples TRBV7-8 to TRBJ1-2; possible D gene TRBD1, 6 bases. This CDR3 comprises 15 residues. CDR1 is SGHVS, CDR2 FQNEAQ, per germline. The germline V and J ends were trimmed by 0 bases and 4 bases, with 12 bases remaining between them. The CDR3 DNA sequence: TGTGCCAGCAGCTTAGCGCGGGGGGGCACCTATGGCTACACCTTC. Residues: CASSLARGGTYGYTF.

J is TRBJ2-1 and V is TRBV10-3; 10 bases line up with TRBD2. This CDR3 has 16 amino acids. The V gene end was trimmed by 2 bases and the J gene end by 5 bases; junction bases not matched to a gene: 6. The germline gives CDR1 ENHRY, CDR2 SYGVKD. CDR3 DNA sequence: TGTGCCATCAGTGAGGTAGGACTAGCGGCAAACAATGAGCAGTTCTTC. Amino acids: CAISEVGLAANNEQFF.

V is TRBV5-4 and J is TRBJ2-7, with TRBD2 matching over 8 bases. This CDR3 spans 16 amino acids. J was trimmed by 5 bases and V by 4 bases; bases with no gene match: 14. Germline V gene sequence: CDR1 SGHNT, CDR2 YYREEE (reference sequence). The CDR3 region is CASSALLGTSDHEQYF. As DNA, the CDR3 is TGTGCCAGCAGCGCACTTCTCGGGACTAGTGACCACGAGCAGTACTTC.

J is TRBJ2-5 and V is TRBV19, with D possibly matching TRBD1 (5 bases). V dropped 5 bases and J dropped 0 bases, with 10 bases sitting between them. Germline CDR1 is LNHDA and CDR2 is SQIVND (reference sequence). The length of the CDR3 is 14 residues. The CDR3 DNA reads TGTGCCAGTAGTCCTTGGACACACCAAGAGACCCAGTACTTC. Translation: CASSPWTHQETQYF.

The V call is TRBV9, the J call TRBJ2-5; tentative D call: TRBD2 (6 bases). Germline V gene sequence: CDR1 SGDLS, CDR2 YYNGEE. This CDR3 comprises 15 residues. Trimming cost V 4 bases and J 4 bases, with 17 bases left between them. CDR3 region: CASSIGAGGPETQYF. CDR3 bases: TGTGCCAGCAGCATAGGGGCCGGAGGGCCAGAGACCCAGTACTTC.

This clone was observed a single time. The chain uses TRBV30 and TRBJ2-7; weak D call: TRBD2 (6 bases). Per the germline V gene, CDR1 is GTSNPN and CDR2 is SVGIG (reference sequence). Trimming took off 3 bases at V and 6 bases at J, with 18 bases between the two ends. The CDR3 length is 14 residues. DNA of the CDR3: TGTGCCTGGAGGGATCCGGGGACTCCCCGCGAGCAGTACTTC. Its protein is CAWRDPGTPREQYF.

The genes are TRBV5-1 and TRBJ1-1; 9 positions match TRBD1. Germline loops: CDR1 SGHRS, CDR2 YFSETQ. V shed 4 bases, J shed 1 base, and the junction held 5 bases outside the gene matches. The CDR3 sequence is 15 residues long. CDR3 DNA sequence: TGCGCCAGCAGCCCCGGGACAGGGCCGAACACTGAAGCTTTCTTT. This gives the protein CASSPGTGPNTEAFF.

The gene calls are TRBV5-1 and TRBJ1-1; no reliable D call. Trimming removed 2 bases at V and 2 bases at J, with 13 bases between. The CDR3 runs to 15 residues. The germline V gene has CDR1 SGHRS and CDR2 YFSETQ. The DNA for the CDR3 is TGCGCCAGCAGCTTTGGGCACCAAATTAACACTGAAGCTTTCTTT. Encoded protein: CASSFGHQINTEAFF.

The chain carries TRBV5-1 and TRBJ1-1; D gene uncertain. Between the trimmed V and J ends, which lost 4 bases and 1 base, there was a span of 11 bases. Germline V lookup: CDR1 SGHRS, CDR2 YFSETQ. The CDR3 contains 14 residues. The CDR3 nucleotides read TGCGCCAGCAGCCCGGACTCCGGGAACACTGAAGCTTTCTTT. Its translation is CASSPDSGNTEAFF.